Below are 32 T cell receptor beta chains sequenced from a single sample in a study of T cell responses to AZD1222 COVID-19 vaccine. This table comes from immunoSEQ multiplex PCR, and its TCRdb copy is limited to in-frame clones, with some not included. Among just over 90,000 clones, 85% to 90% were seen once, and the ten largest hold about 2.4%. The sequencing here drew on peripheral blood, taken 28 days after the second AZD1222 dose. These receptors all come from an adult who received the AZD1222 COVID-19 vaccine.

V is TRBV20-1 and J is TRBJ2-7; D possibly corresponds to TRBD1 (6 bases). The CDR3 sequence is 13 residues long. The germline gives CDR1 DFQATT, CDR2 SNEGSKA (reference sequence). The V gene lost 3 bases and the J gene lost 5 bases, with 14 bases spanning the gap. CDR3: CSASLRGTHEQYF. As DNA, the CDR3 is TGCAGTGCTAGTCTCAGGGGAACCCACGAGCAGTACTTC.

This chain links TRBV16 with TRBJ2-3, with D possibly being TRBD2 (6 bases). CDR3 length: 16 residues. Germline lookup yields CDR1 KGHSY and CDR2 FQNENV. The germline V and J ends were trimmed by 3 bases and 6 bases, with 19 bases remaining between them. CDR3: CASSHNGLARRDTQYF. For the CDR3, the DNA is TGTGCCAGCAGCCATAATGGTCTAGCGAGACGGGATACGCAGTATTTT. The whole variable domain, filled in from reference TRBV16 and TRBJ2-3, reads GEEVAQTPKHLVRGEGQKAKLYCAPIKGHSYVFWYQQVLKNEFKFLISFQNENVFDETGMPKERFSAKCLPNSPCSLEIQATKLEDSAVYFCASSHNGLARRDTQYFGPGTRLTVL.

The CDR3 DNA reads TGCGCCAGCAGCCCCAGACAGGGGGGCAATGAGCAGTTCTTC. Translation: CASSPRQGGNEQFF. The rearrangement uses TRBV5-1 and TRBJ2-1, with 9 bases that match TRBD1. The CDR3 sequence is 14 residues long. With 4 bases clipped from V and 6 bases from J, the junction kept 5 bases outside the gene matches. The germline V gene encodes CDR1 SGHRS and CDR2 YFSETQ.

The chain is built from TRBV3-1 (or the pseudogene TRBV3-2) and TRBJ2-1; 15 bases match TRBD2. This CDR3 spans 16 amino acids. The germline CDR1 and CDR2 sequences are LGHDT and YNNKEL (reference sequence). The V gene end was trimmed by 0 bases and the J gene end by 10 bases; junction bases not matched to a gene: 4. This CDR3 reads CASSQDPGLAGGEQFF. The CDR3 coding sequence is TGTGCCAGCAGCCAAGATCCCGGACTAGCGGGGGGGGAGCAGTTCTTC.

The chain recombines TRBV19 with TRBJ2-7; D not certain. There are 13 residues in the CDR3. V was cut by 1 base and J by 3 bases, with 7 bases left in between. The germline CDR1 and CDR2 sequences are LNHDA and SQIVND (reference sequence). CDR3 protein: CASSIGVLYEQYF. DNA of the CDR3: TGTGCCAGTAGTATAGGTGTCCTCTACGAGCAGTACTTC.

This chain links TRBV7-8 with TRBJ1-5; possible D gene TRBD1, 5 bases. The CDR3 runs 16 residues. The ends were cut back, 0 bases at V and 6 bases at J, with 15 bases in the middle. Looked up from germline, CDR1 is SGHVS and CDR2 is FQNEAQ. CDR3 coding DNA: TGTGCCAGCAGCTTAGCTTCTGGGGCAAAGGGTCAGCCCCAGCATTTT. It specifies CASSLASGAKGQPQHF.

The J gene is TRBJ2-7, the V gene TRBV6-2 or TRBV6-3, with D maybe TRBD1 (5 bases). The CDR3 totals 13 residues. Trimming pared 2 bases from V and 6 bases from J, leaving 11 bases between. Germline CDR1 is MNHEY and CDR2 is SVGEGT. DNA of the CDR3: TGTGCCAGCAGTTACCCTTCTCAGGGCGAGCAGTACTTC. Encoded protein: CASSYPSQGEQYF.

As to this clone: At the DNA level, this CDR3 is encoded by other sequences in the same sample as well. The CDR3 here is CASSLGGYEQYF. The DNA for the CDR3 is TGCGCCAGCAGCTTGGGCGGGTACGAGCAGTACTTC. The chain couples TRBV5-1 to TRBJ2-7, with TRBD2 as a possible D gene (5 bases). Trimming cost V 0 bases and J 4 bases, with 5 bases left between them. This CDR3 has 12 residues. In germline, CDR1 is SGHRS, CDR2 YFSETQ.

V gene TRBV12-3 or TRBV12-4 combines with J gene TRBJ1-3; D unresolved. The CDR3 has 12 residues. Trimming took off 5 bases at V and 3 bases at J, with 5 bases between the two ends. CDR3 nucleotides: TGTGCCAGCAGTACTAGTGGAAACACCATATATTTT. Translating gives CASSTSGNTIYF.

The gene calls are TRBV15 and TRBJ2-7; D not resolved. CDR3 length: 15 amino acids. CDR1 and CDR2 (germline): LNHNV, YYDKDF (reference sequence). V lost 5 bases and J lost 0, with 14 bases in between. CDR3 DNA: TGTGCCACCAGCCCCGGTGGGGAAAGCTCCTACGAGCAGTACTTC. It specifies CATSPGGESSYEQYF.

CDR3 region: CAISSGVGAYEQYF. DNA of the CDR3: TGTGCCATCAGCTCAGGGGTGGGTGCCTACGAGCAGTACTTC. The rearrangement uses TRBV10-3 and TRBJ2-7; tentatively, D is TRBD1 (6 bases). Deletions cut 6 bases from V and 2 bases from J, with 14 bases between. This CDR3 spans 14 amino acids. Germline values: CDR1 ENHRY, CDR2 SYGVKD.

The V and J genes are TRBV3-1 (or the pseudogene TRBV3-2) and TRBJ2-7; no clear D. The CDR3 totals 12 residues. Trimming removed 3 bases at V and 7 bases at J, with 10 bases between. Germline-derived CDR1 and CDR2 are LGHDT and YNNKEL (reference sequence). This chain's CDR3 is CASSQTLVEQYF. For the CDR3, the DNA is TGTGCCAGCAGCCAGACTCTAGTAGAGCAGTACTTC.

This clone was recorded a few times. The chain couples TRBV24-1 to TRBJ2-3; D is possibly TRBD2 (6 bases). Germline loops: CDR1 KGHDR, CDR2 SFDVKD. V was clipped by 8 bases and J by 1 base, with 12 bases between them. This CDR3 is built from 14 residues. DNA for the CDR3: TGTGCCACCATTTCCGGGGAGGGCACAGATACGCAGTATTTT. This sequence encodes CATISGEGTDTQYF.

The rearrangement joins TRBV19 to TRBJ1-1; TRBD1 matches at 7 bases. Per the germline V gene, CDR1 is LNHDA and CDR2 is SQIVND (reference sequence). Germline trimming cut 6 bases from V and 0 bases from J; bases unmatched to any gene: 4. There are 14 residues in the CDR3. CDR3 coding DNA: TGTGCCAGTAGAAGGGGGCCCATGAACACTGAAGCTTTCTTT. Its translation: CASRRGPMNTEAFF.

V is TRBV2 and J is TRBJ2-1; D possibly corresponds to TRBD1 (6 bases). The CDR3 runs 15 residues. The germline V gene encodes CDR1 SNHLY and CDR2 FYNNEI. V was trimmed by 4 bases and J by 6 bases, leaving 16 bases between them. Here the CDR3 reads CASSGGWDIFNEQFF. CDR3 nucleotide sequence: TGTGCCAGCAGTGGAGGGTGGGACATATTCAATGAGCAGTTCTTC. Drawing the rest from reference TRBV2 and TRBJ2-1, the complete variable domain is EPEVTQTPSHQVTQMGQEVILRCVPISNHLYFYWYRQILGQKVEFLVSFYNNEISEKSEIFDDQFSVERPDGSNFTLKIRSTKLEDSAMYFCASSGGWDIFNEQFFGPGTRLTVL.

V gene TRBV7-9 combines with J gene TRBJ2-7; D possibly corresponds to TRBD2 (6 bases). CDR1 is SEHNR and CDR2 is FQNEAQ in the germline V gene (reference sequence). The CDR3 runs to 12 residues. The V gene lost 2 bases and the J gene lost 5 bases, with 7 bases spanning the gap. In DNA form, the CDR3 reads TGTGCCAGCAGCTTATGGGGGGACGAGCAGTACTTC. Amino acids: CASSLWGDEQYF.

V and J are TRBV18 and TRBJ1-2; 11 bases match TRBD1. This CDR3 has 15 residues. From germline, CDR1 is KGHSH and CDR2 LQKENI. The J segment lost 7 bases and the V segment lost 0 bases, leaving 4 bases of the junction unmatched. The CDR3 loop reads CASSPPGQGALGYTF. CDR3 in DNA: TGTGCCAGCTCACCACCCGGACAGGGGGCGCTTGGCTACACCTTC.

Written as DNA, the CDR3 is TGTGCCAGCAGCTTAGATACATGGGACACAGGTTCGTGGGGTGAGCAGTTCTTC. Translated: CASSLDTWDTGSWGEQFF. The J gene is TRBJ2-1, the V gene TRBV7-2; maybe TRBD1 (6 bases). This CDR3 has 18 amino acids. Trimming cost V 1 base and J 9 bases, with 25 bases left between them. CDR1 and CDR2 (germline): SGHTA, FQGNSA.

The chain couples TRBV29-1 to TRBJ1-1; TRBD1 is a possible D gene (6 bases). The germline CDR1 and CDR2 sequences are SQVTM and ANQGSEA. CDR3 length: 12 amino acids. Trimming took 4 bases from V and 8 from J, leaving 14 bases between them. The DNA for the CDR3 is TGCAGCGTTGGGTCAGGGGTAGCAGAAGCTTTCTTT. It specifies CSVGSGVAEAFF.

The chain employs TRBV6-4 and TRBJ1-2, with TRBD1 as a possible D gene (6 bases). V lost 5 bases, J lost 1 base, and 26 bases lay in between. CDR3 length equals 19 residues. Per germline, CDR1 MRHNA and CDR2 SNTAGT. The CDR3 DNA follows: TGTGCCAGCAGTATAGCTTACGGGACACAGCAGATAGTTAACTATGGCTACACCTTC. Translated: CASSIAYGTQQIVNYGYTF.

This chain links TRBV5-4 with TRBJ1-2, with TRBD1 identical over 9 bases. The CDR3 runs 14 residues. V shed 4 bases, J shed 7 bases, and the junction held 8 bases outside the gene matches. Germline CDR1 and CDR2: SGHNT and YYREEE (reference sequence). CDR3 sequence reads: CASSIRDREFGYTF. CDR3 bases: TGTGCCAGCAGCATCCGGGACAGGGAATTTGGCTACACCTTC. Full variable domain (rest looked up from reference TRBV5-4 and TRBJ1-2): ETGVTQSPTHLIKTRGQQVTLRCSSQSGHNTVSWYQQALGQGPQFIFQYYREEENGRGNFPPRFSGLQFPNYSSELNVNALELDDSALYLCASSIRDREFGYTFGSGTRLTVV.

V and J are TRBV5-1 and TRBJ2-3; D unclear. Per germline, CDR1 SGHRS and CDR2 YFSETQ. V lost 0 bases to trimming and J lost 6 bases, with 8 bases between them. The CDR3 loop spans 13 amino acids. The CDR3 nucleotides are TGCGCCAGCAGCTTGGTGTCCTGGGATACGCAGTATTTT. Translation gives CASSLVSWDTQYF.

CDR3 residues: CASSLGGGGETQYF. CDR3 bases: TGTGCCAGCAGCTTGGGGGGGGGCGGAGAGACCCAGTACTTC. This chain uses TRBV7-2 with TRBJ2-5; tentative D call: TRBD2 (7 bases). The germline gives CDR1 SGHTA, CDR2 FQGNSA. The CDR3 is 14 amino acids. V lost 3 bases, J lost 4 bases, and 12 bases lay in between.

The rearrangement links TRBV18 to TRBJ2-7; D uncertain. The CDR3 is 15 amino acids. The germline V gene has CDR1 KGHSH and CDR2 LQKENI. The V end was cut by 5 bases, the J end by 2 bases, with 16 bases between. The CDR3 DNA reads TGTGCCAGCTCATGGTCCGGACGAAGTGCCTACGAGCAGTACTTC. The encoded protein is CASSWSGRSAYEQYF.

CDR3 in amino acids: CASSVQGGNSKNIQYF. In DNA, the CDR3 is TGCGCCAGCAGTGTTCAGGGCGGGAATTCCAAAAACATTCAGTACTTC. V and J are TRBV10-1 and TRBJ2-4; D is perhaps TRBD2 (6 bases). The germline V gene encodes CDR1 WNHNN and CDR2 SYGVQD (reference sequence). This CDR3 has 16 amino acids. Trimming shortened V by 4 bases and J by 2 bases, and 15 bases separated the two germline ends.

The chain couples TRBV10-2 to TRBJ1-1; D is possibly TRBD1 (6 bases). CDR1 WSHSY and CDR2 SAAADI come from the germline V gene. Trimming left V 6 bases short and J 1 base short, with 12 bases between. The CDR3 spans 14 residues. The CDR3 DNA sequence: TGCGCCAGCAGCCTCAGACAGGAGAACACTGAAGCTTTCTTT. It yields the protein CASSLRQENTEAFF.

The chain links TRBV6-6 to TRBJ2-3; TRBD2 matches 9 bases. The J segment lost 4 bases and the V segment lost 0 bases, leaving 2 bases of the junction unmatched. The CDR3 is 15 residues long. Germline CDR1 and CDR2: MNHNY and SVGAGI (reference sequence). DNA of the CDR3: TGTGCCAGCAGTTACTCGCGGGAGGGGGCAGATACGCAGTATTTT. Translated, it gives CASSYSREGADTQYF.

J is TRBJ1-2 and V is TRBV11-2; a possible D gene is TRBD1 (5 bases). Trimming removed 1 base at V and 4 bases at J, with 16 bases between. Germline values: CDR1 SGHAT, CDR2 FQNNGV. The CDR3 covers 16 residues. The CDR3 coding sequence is TGTGCCAGCAGCTTAGTGGCGTCAGGGCTAGGCTATGGCTACACCTTC. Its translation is CASSLVASGLGYGYTF.

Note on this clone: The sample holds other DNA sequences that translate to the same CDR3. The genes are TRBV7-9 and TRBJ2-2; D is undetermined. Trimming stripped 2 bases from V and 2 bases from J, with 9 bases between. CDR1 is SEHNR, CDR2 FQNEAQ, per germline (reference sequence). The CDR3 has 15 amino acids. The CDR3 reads CASSLINSNTGELFF. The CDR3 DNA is TGTGCCAGCAGCTTAATCAACTCAAACACCGGGGAGCTGTTTTTT.

CDR3 DNA sequence: TGTGCCAGCCTCCCGGGACCCCTGATCTACAATGAGCAGTTCTTC. It specifies CASLPGPLIYNEQFF. The chain couples TRBV11-2 to TRBJ2-1; the D call may be TRBD1 or TRBD2 (5 bases each). The germline gives CDR1 SGHAT, CDR2 FQNNGV. Between the trimmed V and J ends, which lost 8 bases and 3 bases, there was a span of 17 bases. The CDR3 is 15 residues long.

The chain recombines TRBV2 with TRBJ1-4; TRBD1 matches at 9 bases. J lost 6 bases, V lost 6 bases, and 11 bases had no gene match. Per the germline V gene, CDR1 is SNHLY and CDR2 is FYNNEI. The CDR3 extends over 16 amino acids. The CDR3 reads CASSPGQGGRYEKLFF. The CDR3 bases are TGTGCCAGCAGCCCGGGACAGGGTGGAAGGTATGAAAAACTGTTTTTT.

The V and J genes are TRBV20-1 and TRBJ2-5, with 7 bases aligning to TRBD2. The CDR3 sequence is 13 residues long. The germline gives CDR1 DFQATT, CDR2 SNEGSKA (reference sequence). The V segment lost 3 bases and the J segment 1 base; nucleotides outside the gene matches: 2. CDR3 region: CSASRTSQETQYF. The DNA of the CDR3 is TGCAGTGCTAGTAGGACTAGCCAAGAGACCCAGTACTTC.